This T cell receptor (beta chain) was sequenced in a study of chemoradiotherapy in HPV16-positive cancers. On the study more broadly: Candidate HPV-specific clones and shared TCR motifs came from a couple of HPV16-positive patients. Study results and limitations: Only a couple of HPV16-positive patients supplied the functional HPV-specificity definition. Candidate HPV-specific clones and E7-related TCR motifs grew in tumor during treatment.

This clone occurred a few times. The antigen remains unidentified. The CDR3 extends over 13 amino acids. Looked up from germline, CDR1 is MNHNS and CDR2 is SASEGT. Trimming cost V 7 bases and J 10 bases; bases outside gene matches: 10. Here immunoSEQ multiplex PCR was the method, and the copy in TCRdb shows in-frame clones only, minus some. The table has roughly 7,600 clones, roughly two thirds seen once. The rearrangement links TRBV6-1 to TRBJ2-1; 7 positions match TRBD2. The source material was tumor tissue, sampled from a patient who underwent chemoradiotherapy. This receptor was identified in a human donor with HPV-associated anogenital cancer. This chain's CDR3 is CASTLGEGGEQFF. In nucleotides, the CDR3 is TGTGCCAGCACCCTCGGGGAGGGCGGGGAGCAGTTCTTC.